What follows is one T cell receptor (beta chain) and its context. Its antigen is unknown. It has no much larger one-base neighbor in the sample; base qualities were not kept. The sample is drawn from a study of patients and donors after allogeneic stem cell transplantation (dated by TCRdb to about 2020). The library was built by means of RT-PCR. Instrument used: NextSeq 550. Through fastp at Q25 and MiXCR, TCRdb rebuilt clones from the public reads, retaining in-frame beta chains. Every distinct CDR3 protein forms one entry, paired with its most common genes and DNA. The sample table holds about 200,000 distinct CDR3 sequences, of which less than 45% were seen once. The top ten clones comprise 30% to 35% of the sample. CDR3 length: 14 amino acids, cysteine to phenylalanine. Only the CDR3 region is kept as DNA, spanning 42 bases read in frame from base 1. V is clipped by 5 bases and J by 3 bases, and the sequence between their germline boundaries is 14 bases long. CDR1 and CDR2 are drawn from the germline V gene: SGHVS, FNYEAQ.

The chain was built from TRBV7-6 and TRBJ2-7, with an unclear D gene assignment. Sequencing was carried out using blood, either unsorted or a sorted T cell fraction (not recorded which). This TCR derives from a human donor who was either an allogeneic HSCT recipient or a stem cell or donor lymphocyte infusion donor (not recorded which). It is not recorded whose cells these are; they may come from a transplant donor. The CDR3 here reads CASSPGPGNYEQYF. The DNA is TGTGCCAGCAGCCCCGGGCCCGGTAACTACGAGCAGTACTTC.